This is a list of T cell receptor beta chains from one sample in a study of OX40 agonist ivuxolimab in advanced cancers. Clones were sequenced by immunoSEQ multiplex PCR, and TCRdb holds only the in-frame ones, with some missing. The sample gives about 66,000 clones, approximately 90% of which show up once; around 0.31% is in the top ten. Source: CD4+ or CD8+ T cells sorted from blood, taken in a trial of the OX40 agonist ivuxolimab. These receptors were obtained from an adult with an advanced solid tumor such as melanoma, head and neck, liver or kidney cancer. The CDR3 runs from the conserved cysteine through the conserved F or W. D genes are given only for firm matches. The size field is filled for only some rows; it gives once, few, many or a size class.

j_gene	v_gene	abundance	d_gene	CDR3aa	CDR3nt
TRBJ2-7	TRBV10-2	.	TRBD2	CASKLLAGGHEQYF	TGCGCCAGCAAATTACTAGCGGGAGGCCACGAGCAGTACTTC
TRBJ2-1	TRBV11-2	.	.	CASSLVPESEFF	TGTGCCAGCAGCTTAGTTCCGGAGAGCGAGTTCTTC
TRBJ1-5	TRBV28	.	.	CASSLGQSNQPQHF	TGTGCCAGCAGTTTAGGACAGAGCAATCAGCCCCAGCATTTT
TRBJ2-7	TRBV11-2	.	.	CASSRKTAFNYEQYF	TGTGCCAGCAGCCGCAAGACAGCGTTCAACTACGAGCAGTACTTC
TRBJ2-3	TRBV5-1	.	.	CASSLGDRRSDTQYF	TGCGCCAGCAGCTTGGGTGACAGGAGGTCAGATACGCAGTATTTT
TRBJ2-5	TRBV9	.	TRBD1	CASSDRQGGETQYF	TGTGCCAGCAGCGATCGACAGGGGGGAGAGACCCAGTACTTC
TRBJ2-2	TRBV7-9	.	TRBD2	CASSPSGGFNTGELFF	TGTGCCAGCAGCCCTTCCGGGGGGTTCAACACCGGGGAGCTGTTTTTT
TRBJ2-5	TRBV29-1	.	.	CSVEPEETQYF	TGCAGCGTTGAACCTGAAGAGACCCAGTACTTC
TRBJ1-2	TRBV18	.	.	CASSQLNNYGYTF	TGTGCCAGCTCACAACTCAATAACTATGGCTACACCTTC
TRBJ1-1	TRBV10-1	.	.	CASLPGTSLAAFF	TGCGCCAGCCTCCCCGGGACGTCCCTGGCGGCTTTCTTT
TRBJ2-1	TRBV9	.	TRBD2	CASSVPVLAGGFNEQFF	TGTGCCAGCAGCGTACCCGTCCTAGCGGGAGGCTTCAATGAGCAGTTCTTC
TRBJ1-1	TRBV28	.	.	CASSRTLNTEAFF	TGTGCCAGCAGCCGGACACTGAACACTGAAGCTTTCTTT
TRBJ1-1	TRBV28	.	TRBD1	CASSIRTGLNTEAFF	TGTGCCAGCAGTATAAGGACAGGACTGAACACTGAAGCTTTCTTT
TRBJ2-7	TRBV29-1	.	TRBD2	CSVKLFLPSGRFEQYF	TGCAGCGTGAAGCTCTTTTTACCTAGCGGGAGATTCGAGCAGTACTTC
TRBJ2-7	TRBV29-1	once	.	CSVEEGTYEQYF	TGCAGCGTTGAAGAGGGCACCTACGAGCAGTACTTC
TRBJ1-4	TRBV5-8	.	.	CASSLKEKLFF	TGTGCCAGCAGCTTGAAGGAAAAACTGTTTTTT
TRBJ1-5	TRBV19	few	.	CASSEGADQPQHF	TGTGCCAGTTCGGAAGGGGCCGATCAGCCCCAGCATTTT
TRBJ2-2	TRBV11-3	.	.	CASSPQSHSGELFF	TGTGCCAGCAGCCCCCAAAGCCATTCCGGGGAGCTGTTTTTT
TRBJ2-1	TRBV25-1	.	.	CASSELGIEQFF	TGTGCCAGCAGTGAATTGGGTATAGAGCAGTTCTTC
TRBJ1-5	TRBV12-5	.	.	CASGPLLGQEGNQPQHF	TGTGCTAGTGGTCCCCTACTTGGGCAAGAAGGCAATCAGCCCCAGCATTTT
TRBJ1-5	TRBV30	.	.	CAWSVPGNQPQHF	TGTGCCTGGAGTGTACCAGGGAATCAGCCCCAGCATTTT
TRBJ1-1	TRBV7-2	.	TRBD1	CASSLEATGGTEAFF	TGTGCCAGCAGCTTAGAGGCGACAGGGGGCACTGAAGCTTTCTTT
TRBJ2-7	TRBV10-3	.	TRBD2	CAISESSTSGYEQYF	TGTGCCATCAGTGAGTCGTCGACTAGCGGTTACGAGCAGTACTTC
TRBJ1-1	TRBV12-5	.	.	CASGIKTANKRMNTEAFF	TGTGCTAGTGGCATCAAGACAGCGAACAAAAGAATGAACACTGAAGCTTTCTTT
TRBJ2-1	TRBV19	.	.	CASSIGIRILNEQFF	TGTGCCAGTAGTATAGGGATACGCATCCTTAATGAGCAGTTCTTC
TRBJ2-2	TRBV5-1	.	.	CASSLEAGSTGELFF	TGCGCCAGCAGCTTGGAGGCAGGGAGCACCGGGGAGCTGTTTTTT
TRBJ2-7	TRBV5-1	.	TRBD1	CASSLGQEIYEQYF	TGCGCCAGCAGCTTAGGACAGGAAATTTACGAGCAGTACTTC